This T cell receptor beta chain emerged from a study of blood T cell repertoires in COVID-19. For the study at large: The cDNA or gDNA used as material had been derived from T cells, B-cell-depleted T cells, or PBMCs.

Study processing details: Amplification of reference gene primers was used by the study to estimate nucleated cell counts. Here immunoSEQ multiplex PCR was the method, and the copy in TCRdb shows in-frame clones only, minus some. D and trimming were read from the DNA, whereas the V and J calls and clone size are those reported in that table. The repertoire holds more than 250,000 clones, with around 86% as singletons. CDR1 is KGHSH and CDR2 is LQKENI in the germline V gene. CDR3 length: 15 residues. Trimming removed 2 bases from V and 6 bases from J, with 16 bases in between. The sample taken for sequencing was peripheral blood. The clonotype comes from a man in his fifties or sixties with active or convalescent COVID-19. The chain has TRBV18 and TRBJ1-2; D possibly corresponds to TRBD1 (6 bases). CDR3 DNA sequence: TGTGCCAGCTCACCAAACGGAGAAGGGGGGGATGGCTACACCTTC. Its translation: CASSPNGEGGDGYTF.